The clone carrying this TCR beta chain was detected only once. This sample was included in a study of blood T cell repertoires in COVID-19. Study context: From the United States, Italy and Spain came samples of acute and convalescent COVID-19. T cells, B-cell-depleted T cells, or PBMCs provided the cDNA or gDNA that served as material.

Those who participated ranged in age from roughly 18 to 89 years and resided in about two dozen US areas. Assignments of participants to cohorts depended upon their own reported clinical history. The repertoire was sequenced with immunoSEQ multiplex PCR; TCRdb's copy has only in-frame clones and lacks some. This repertoire shows about 210,000 clones, 70% to 90% found once; its top ten account for around a tenth. CDR3 length: 14 amino acids. The V gene lost 6 bases and the J gene lost 1 base, with 12 bases spanning the gap. CDR1 and CDR2 from the germline V gene are WSHSY and SAAADI. The chain carries TRBV10-2 and TRBJ1-1, with a possible D match to TRBD1 (5 bases). Sample: PBMCs or T cells enriched from blood (not recorded which). The TCR comes from a man in his forties or fifties who had recovered from COVID-19. As DNA, the CDR3 is TGCGCCAGCAGCGAGAGGACAAGGAACACTGAAGCTTTCTTT. Protein: CASSERTRNTEAFF.